This TCR beta chain appears in the sequencing data of a study of glioma-infiltrating T cells. A note on this clonotype: The junction departs from the called germline gene at one end, perhaps through a read error.

The iRepertoire nested amplicon-rescue multiplex PCR amplified TCR alpha and beta CDR3s from RNA. For one-step reverse transcription and amplification, 100-400 ng of tissue mRNA or PBMC total RNA was used. MiXCR, applied by TCRdb to the multiplex PCR reads, yields one record per CDR3 protein. The data hold around 350,000 distinct CDR3 sequences, with 41% observed a single time. There are 16 residues in the CDR3. Germline lookup yields CDR1 MDHEN and CDR2 SYDVKM. This receptor was taken from a human donor with low-grade glioma or glioblastoma, undergoing nonglioma brain surgery, or in good health (not recorded which). The specimen was glioma tissue, nonneoplastic brain tissue, or PBMCs (not recorded which). J is TRBJ1-1 and V is TRBV28; possibly TRBD1 for D (6 bases). The CDR3 DNA reads as TGTGCCAGCAGTGGCTTCGGGGGGGACACGAACACTGAAGCTCTCTTT. Translated: CASSGFGGDTNTEALF. Drawing the rest from reference TRBV28 and TRBJ1-1, the complete variable domain is DVKVTQSSRYLVKRTGEKVFLECVQDMDHENMFWYRQDPGLGLRLIYFSYDVKMKEKGDIPEGYSVSREKKERFSLILESASTNQTSMYLCASSGFGGDTNTEALFGQGTRLTVV.